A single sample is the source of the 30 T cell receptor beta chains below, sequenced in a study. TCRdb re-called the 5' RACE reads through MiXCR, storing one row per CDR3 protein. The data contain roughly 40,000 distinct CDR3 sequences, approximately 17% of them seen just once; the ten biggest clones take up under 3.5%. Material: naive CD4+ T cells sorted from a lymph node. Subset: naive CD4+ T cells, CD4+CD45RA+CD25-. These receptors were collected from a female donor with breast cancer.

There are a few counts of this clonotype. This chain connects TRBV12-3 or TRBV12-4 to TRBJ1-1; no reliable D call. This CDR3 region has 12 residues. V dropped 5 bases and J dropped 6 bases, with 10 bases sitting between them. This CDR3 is CASSRTLAEAFF. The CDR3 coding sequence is TGTGCCAGCAGTCGCACTCTCGCTGAAGCTTTCTTT.

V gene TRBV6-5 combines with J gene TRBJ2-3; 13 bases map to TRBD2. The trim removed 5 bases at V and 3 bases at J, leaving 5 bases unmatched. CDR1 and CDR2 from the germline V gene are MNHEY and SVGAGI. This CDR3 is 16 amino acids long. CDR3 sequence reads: CASSRKTSGRTDTQYF. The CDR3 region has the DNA TGTGCCAGCAGTAGGAAGACTAGCGGGAGGACAGATACGCAGTATTTT.

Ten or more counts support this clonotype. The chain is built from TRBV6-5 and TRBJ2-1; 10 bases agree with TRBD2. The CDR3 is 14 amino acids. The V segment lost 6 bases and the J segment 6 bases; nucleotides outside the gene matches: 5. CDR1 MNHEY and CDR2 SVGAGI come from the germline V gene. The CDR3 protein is CASRASGSVNEQFF. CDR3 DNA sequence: TGTGCCAGCAGGGCTAGCGGGAGCGTCAATGAGCAGTTCTTC.

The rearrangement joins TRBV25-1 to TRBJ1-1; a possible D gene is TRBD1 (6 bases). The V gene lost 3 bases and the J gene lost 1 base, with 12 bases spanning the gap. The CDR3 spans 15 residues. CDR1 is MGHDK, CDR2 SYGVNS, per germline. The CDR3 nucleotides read TGTGCCAGCAGTGAGTCCGGGACATCGAACACTGAAGCTTTCTTT. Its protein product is CASSESGTSNTEAFF.

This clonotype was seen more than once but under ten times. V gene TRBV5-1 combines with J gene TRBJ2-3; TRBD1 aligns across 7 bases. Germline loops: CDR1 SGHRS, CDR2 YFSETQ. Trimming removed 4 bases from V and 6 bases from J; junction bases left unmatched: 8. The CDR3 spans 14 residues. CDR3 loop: CASSGRGSLDTQYF. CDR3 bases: TGCGCCAGCAGCGGCAGGGGGTCTTTGGATACGCAGTATTTT.

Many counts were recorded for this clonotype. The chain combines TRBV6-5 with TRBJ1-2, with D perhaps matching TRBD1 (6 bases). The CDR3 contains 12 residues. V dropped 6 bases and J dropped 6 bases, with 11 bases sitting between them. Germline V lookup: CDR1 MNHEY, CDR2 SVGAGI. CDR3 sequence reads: CASRRGHDGYTF. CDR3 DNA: TGTGCCAGCAGGCGGGGACATGATGGCTACACCTTC.

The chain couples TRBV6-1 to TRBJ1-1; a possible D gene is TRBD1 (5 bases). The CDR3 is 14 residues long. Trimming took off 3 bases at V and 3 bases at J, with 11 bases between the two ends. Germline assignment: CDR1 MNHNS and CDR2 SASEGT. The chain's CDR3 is CASSDQGRDTEAFF. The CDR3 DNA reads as TGTGCCAGCAGTGATCAGGGTCGGGACACTGAAGCTTTCTTT.

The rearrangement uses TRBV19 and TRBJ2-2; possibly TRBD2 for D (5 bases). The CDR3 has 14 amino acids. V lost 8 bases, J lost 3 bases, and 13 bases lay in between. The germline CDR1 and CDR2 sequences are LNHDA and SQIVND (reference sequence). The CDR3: CASRPGSDTGELFF. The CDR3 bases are TGTGCCAGTCGGCCGGGAAGCGACACCGGGGAGCTGTTTTTT.

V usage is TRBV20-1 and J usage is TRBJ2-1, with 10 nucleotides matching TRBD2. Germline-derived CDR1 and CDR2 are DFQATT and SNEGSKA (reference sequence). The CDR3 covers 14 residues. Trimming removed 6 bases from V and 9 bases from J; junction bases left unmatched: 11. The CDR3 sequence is CSAIPSGRKLEQFF. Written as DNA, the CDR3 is TGCAGTGCAATTCCTAGCGGGAGAAAACTTGAGCAGTTCTTC.

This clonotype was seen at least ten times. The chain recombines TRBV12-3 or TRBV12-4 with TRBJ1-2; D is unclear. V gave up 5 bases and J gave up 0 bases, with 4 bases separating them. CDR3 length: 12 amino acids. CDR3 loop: CASSTPNYGYTF. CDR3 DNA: TGTGCCAGCAGTACTCCTAACTATGGCTACACCTTC.

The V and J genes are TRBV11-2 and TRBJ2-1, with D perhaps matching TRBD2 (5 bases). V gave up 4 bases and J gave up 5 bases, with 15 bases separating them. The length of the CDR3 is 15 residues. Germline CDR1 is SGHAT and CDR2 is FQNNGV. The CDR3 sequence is CASSSPRGSDNEQFF. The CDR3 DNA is TGTGCCAGCAGCTCCCCCCGGGGTAGTGACAATGAGCAGTTCTTC.

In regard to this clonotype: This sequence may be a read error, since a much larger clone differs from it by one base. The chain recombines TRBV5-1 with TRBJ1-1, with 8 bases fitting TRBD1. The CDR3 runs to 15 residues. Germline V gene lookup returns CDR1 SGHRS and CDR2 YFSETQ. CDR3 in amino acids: CARSWTTGVATEAFF. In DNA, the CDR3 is TGCGCCCGCAGCTGGACGACAGGGGTGGCCACTGAAGCTTTCTTT.

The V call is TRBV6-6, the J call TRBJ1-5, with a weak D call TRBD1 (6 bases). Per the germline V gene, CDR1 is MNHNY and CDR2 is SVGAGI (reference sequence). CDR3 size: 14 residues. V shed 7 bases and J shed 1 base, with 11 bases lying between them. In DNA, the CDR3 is TGTGCCAGCACTGGGGGGCTCAGCAATCAGCCCCAGCATTTT. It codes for CASTGGLSNQPQHF.

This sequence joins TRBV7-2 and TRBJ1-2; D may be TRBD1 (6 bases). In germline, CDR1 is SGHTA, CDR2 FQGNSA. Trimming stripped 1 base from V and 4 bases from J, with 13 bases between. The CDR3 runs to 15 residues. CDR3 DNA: TGTGCCAGCAGCTTAGGAACAGGGAAGGTCTATGGCTACACCTTC. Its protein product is CASSLGTGKVYGYTF. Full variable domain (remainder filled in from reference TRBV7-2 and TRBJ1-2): GAGVSQSPSNKVTEKGKDVELRCDPISGHTALYWYRQSLGQGLEFLIYFQGNSAPDKSGLPSDRFSAERTGGSVSTLTIQRTQQEDSAVYLCASSLGTGKVYGYTFGSGTRLTVV.

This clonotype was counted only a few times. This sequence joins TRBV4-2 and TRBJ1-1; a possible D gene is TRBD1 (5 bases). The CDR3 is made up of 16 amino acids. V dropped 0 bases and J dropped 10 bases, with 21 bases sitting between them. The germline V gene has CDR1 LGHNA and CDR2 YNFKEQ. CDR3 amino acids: CASSQDREGLGPGAFF. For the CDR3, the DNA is TGTGCCAGCAGCCAAGATAGGGAGGGGCTAGGCCCTGGAGCTTTCTTT.

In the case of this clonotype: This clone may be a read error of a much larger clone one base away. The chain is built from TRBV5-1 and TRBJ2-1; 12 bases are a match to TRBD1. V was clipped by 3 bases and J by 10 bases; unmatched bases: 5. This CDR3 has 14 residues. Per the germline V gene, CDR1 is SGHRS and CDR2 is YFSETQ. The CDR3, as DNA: TGCGCCAGCAGCTCCGGGACAGGGGGCAAGGAGCAGTTCTTC. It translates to CASSSGTGGKEQFF. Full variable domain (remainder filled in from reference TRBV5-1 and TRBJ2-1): KAGVTQTPRYLIKTRGQQVTLSCSPISGHRSVSWYQQTPGQGLQFLFEYFSETQRNKGNFPGRFSGRQFSNSRSEMNVSTLELGDSALYLCASSSGTGGKEQFFGPGTRLTVL.

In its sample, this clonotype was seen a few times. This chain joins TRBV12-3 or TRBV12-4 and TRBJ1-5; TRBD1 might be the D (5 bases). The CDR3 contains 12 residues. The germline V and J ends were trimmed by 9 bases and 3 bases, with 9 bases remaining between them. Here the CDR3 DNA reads TGTGCCAGTGGGACGCTCAATCAGCCCCAGCATTTT. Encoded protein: CASGTLNQPQHF.

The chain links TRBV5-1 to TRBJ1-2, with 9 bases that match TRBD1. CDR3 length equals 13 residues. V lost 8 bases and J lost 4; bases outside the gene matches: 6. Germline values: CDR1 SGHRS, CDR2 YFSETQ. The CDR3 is CASRQGEGYGYTF. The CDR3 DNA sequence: TGCGCCAGTAGACAGGGGGAAGGCTATGGCTACACCTTC.

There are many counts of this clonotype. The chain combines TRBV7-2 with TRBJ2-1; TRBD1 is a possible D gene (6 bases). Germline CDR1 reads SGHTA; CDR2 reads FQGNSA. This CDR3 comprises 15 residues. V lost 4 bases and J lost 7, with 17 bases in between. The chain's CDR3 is CASSSIQGSWNEQFF. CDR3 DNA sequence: TGTGCCAGCAGCTCAATACAGGGTTCTTGGAATGAGCAGTTCTTC.

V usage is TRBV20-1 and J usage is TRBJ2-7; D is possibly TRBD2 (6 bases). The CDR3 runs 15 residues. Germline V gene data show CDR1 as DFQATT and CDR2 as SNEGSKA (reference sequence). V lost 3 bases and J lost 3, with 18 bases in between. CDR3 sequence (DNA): TGCAGTGCTAGGGGGGGAGACACCGGCTTCTACGAGCAGTACTTC. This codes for CSARGGDTGFYEQYF.

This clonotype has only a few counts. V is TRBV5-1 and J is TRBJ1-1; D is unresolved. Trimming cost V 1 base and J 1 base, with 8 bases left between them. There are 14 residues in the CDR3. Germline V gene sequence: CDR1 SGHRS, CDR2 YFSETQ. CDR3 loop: CASSLMPGNTEAFF. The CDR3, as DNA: TGCGCCAGCAGCTTGATGCCGGGGAACACTGAAGCTTTCTTT.

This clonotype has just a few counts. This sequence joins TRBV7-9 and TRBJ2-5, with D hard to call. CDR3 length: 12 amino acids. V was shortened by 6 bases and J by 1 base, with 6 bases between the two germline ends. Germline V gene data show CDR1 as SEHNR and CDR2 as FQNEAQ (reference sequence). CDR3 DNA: TGTGCCAGCAGAGACACCCAAGAGACCCAGTACTTC. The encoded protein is CASRDTQETQYF.

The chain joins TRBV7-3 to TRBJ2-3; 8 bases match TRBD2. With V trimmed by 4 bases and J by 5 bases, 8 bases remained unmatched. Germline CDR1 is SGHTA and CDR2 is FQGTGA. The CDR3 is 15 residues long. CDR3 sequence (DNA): TGTGCCAGCAGCTCAGAAGCGGGAGTCGGAGATACGCAGTATTTT. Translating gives CASSSEAGVGDTQYF.

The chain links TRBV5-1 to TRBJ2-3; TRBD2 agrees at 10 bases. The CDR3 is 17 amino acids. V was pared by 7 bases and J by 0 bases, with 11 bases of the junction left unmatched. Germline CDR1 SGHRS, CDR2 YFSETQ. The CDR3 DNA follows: TGCGCCAGCCAAAAGGCTAGCGGGGGCTCTAGCACAGATACGCAGTATTTT. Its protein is CASQKASGGSSTDTQYF.

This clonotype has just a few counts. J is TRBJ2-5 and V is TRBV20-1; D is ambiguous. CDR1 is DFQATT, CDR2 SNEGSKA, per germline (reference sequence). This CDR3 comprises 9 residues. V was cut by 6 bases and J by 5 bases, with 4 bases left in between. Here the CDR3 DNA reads TGCAGTGCCGGGGAGACCCAGTACTTC. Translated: CSAGETQYF.

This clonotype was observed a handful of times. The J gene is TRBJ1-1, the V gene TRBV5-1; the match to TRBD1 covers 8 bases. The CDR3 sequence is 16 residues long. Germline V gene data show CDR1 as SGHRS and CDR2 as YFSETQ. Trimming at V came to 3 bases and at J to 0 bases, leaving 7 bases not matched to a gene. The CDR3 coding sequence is TGCGCCAGCAGCTCCGGGACAGGTTCAATGAACACTGAAGCTTTCTTT. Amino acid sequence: CASSSGTGSMNTEAFF.

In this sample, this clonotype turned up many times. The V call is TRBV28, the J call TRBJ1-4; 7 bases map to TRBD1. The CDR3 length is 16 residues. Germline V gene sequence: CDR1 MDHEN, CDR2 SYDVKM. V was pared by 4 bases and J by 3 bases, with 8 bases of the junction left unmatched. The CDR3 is CASSSSTDRANEKLFF. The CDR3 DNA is TGTGCCAGCAGTTCGAGCACCGACAGGGCTAATGAAAAACTGTTTTTT.

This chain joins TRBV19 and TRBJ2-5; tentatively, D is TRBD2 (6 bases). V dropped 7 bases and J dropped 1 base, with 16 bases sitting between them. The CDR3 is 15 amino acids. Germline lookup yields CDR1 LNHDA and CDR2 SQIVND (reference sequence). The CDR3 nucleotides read TGTGCCAGTAATTTGGGAGGCCGATCCCAAGAGACCCAGTACTTC. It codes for CASNLGGRSQETQYF.

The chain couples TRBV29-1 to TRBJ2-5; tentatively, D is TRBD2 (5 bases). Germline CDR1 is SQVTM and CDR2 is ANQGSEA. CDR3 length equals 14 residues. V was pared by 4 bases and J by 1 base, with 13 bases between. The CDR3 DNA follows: TGCAGCGTTGGGAGAGGGTCCTCCCAAGAGACCCAGTACTTC. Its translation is CSVGRGSSQETQYF.

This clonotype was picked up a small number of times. The CDR3 DNA is TGCGCCAGCAGCCGGGGACAGGGCCTAGGGGAGACCCAGTACTTC. Protein sequence: CASSRGQGLGETQYF. This rearrangement joins TRBV5-1 to TRBJ2-5, with 9 bases identical to TRBD1. The CDR3 extends over 15 amino acids. Germline loops: CDR1 SGHRS, CDR2 YFSETQ. Trimming took 4 bases from V and 5 from J; bases not matched to a gene: 9.